The 7 T cell receptor beta chains given below trace back to one sample, sequenced in a study of blood T cell repertoires in COVID-19. Profiling relied on immunoSEQ multiplex PCR, and the TCRdb table lists in-frame clones only, not all of them. The sample yields 230,000 or so clones, roughly 80% seen once. Specimen: peripheral blood. The source of these receptors is a human donor in a cohort sampled during active COVID-19.

This clone showed up just a few times. The rearrangement links TRBV25-1 to TRBJ2-7, with a possible D match to TRBD2 (5 bases). Trimming removed 5 bases from V and 2 bases from J, with 13 bases in between. The CDR3 loop spans 14 amino acids. Germline V gene lookup returns CDR1 MGHDK and CDR2 SYGVNS. The CDR3 loop is CASSTGLFPYEQYF. The CDR3, as DNA: TGTGCCAGCAGTACTGGACTGTTCCCCTACGAGCAGTACTTC.

The chain has TRBV10-3 and TRBJ2-4; 8 nucleotides match TRBD2. Trimming took 6 bases from V and 0 from J; bases not matched to a gene: 10. CDR1 is ENHRY, CDR2 SYGVKD, per germline. The length of the CDR3 is 17 residues. As DNA, the CDR3 is TGTGCCATCAGAGGGAGCGGGAGAGGGATAGCCAAAAACATTCAGTACTTC. This encodes CAIRGSGRGIAKNIQYF.

The V and J genes are TRBV28 and TRBJ1-2; 8 bases align to TRBD1. Trimming removed 4 bases from V and 4 bases from J; junction bases left unmatched: 8. The CDR3 runs 15 residues. CDR1 is MDHEN, CDR2 SYDVKM, per germline. CDR3 sequence (DNA): TGTGCCAGCAGTTCCTTGGACAGGGTTGGCTATGGCTACACCTTC. Translated: CASSSLDRVGYGYTF.

Remarks on this clone: Other DNA sequences in this specimen translate into the identical CDR3. This chain uses TRBV30 with TRBJ1-2, with D hard to call. The CDR3 has 13 residues. Germline V lookup: CDR1 GTSNPN, CDR2 SVGIG (reference sequence). The ends were cut back, 0 bases at V and 4 bases at J, with 9 bases in the middle. The CDR3 sequence: CAWSVRGGYGYTF. CDR3 nucleotide sequence: TGTGCCTGGAGTGTACGAGGTGGCTATGGCTACACCTTC.

This sequence joins TRBV5-1 and TRBJ2-2; D unresolved. The CDR3 has 14 amino acids. V was pared by 0 bases and J by 7 bases, with 10 bases between. Germline CDR1 SGHRS, CDR2 YFSETQ. CDR3 in amino acids: CASSLVAGGGELFF. The CDR3, as DNA: TGCGCCAGCAGCTTGGTCGCAGGTGGCGGGGAGCTGTTTTTT.

This clone has a single count. One end of the junction does not line up with germline, which may come from a read error. This chain connects TRBV7-9 to TRBJ1-1, with a tentative D call TRBD1 (6 bases). The CDR3 loop spans 15 amino acids. Germline V gene data show CDR1 as SEHNR and CDR2 as FQNEAQ (reference sequence). CDR3 nucleotide sequence: TGTGCCAGCAGCCTAGCGCTGGACAGGAACACTGAAGCTTTCTTT. Amino acids: CASSLALDRNTEAFF.

Ten or more counts support this clone. Other nucleotide sequences from this sample produce the same CDR3. V and J are TRBV6-4 and TRBJ2-3; weak D call: TRBD2 (5 bases). The V and J ends lost 2 bases and 1 base respectively, with 10 bases between them. This CDR3 region has 15 residues. Germline assignment: CDR1 MRHNA and CDR2 SNTAGT. CDR3 protein: CASSDGGSGTDTQYF. The DNA for the CDR3 is TGTGCCAGCAGTGACGGTGGTAGCGGCACAGATACGCAGTATTTT.